This TCR beta chain appears in the sequencing data of a study of blood T cell repertoires in COVID-19. Study-wide context: In each case, the material was cDNA or gDNA derived from T cells, B-cell-depleted T cells, or PBMCs.

Germline loops: CDR1 LNHDA, CDR2 SQIVND (reference sequence). The length of the CDR3 is 16 residues. V was cut by 3 bases and J by 0 bases, with 11 bases left in between. Patients of the Seattle cohort, enrolled during active infection, were followed longitudinally. Source study methods: How many nucleated cells were present was estimated from reference gene primer amplification. TCRdb keeps only in-frame clones here, not all; method: immunoSEQ multiplex PCR. For V, J and clone size, that table is used; D and trimming come from the DNA. Of roughly 500,000 clones listed, about 91% are singletons. The sample consisted of peripheral blood. The chain uses TRBV19 and TRBJ1-4; D remains ambiguous. The clonotype was recovered from a man between 18 and 35 years old with COVID-19, enrolled during active disease. This chain's CDR3 is CASSMTKGATNEKLFF. The DNA of the CDR3 is TGTGCCAGTAGTATGACCAAAGGAGCAACTAATGAAAAACTGTTTTTT.